The 18 T cell receptor beta chains presented below share a single source sample, sequenced in a study of T cell responses to AZD1222 COVID-19 vaccine. Only in-frame clones appear in the TCRdb table, and some are missing; sequencing was by immunoSEQ multiplex PCR. The sample lists about 220,000 clones; around 93% were seen once. The input for sequencing was peripheral blood, taken on day 0 of MenACWY control vaccination. These receptors were taken from an adult in good health.

The chain couples TRBV11-2 to TRBJ2-7; no definite D call. The CDR3 spans 15 residues. Germline values: CDR1 SGHAT, CDR2 FQNNGV. Trimming pared 0 bases from V and 7 bases from J, leaving 16 bases between. The DNA of the CDR3 is TGTGCCAGCAGCTTAGACCCGGGCCGGTGGTGGGAGCAGTACTTC. It translates to CASSLDPGRWWEQYF.

The chain employs TRBV5-4 and TRBJ2-2; D may be TRBD2 (5 bases). The CDR3 loop spans 13 amino acids. V lost 4 bases and J 4 bases, leaving 8 bases between the germline ends. CDR1 and CDR2 from the germline V gene are SGHNT and YYREEE (reference sequence). In DNA form, the CDR3 reads TGTGCCAGCAGCAAACGGGGCACCGGGGAGCTGTTTTTT. The encoded protein is CASSKRGTGELFF. Variable domain in full (rest from reference TRBV5-4 and TRBJ2-2): ETGVTQSPTHLIKTRGQQVTLRCSSQSGHNTVSWYQQALGQGPQFIFQYYREEENGRGNFPPRFSGLQFPNYSSELNVNALELDDSALYLCASSKRGTGELFFGEGSRLTVL.

This chain joins TRBV2 and TRBJ1-2; perhaps TRBD1 as D (5 bases). Trimming cost V 6 bases and J 8 bases, with 16 bases left between them. This CDR3 has 13 residues. Germline CDR1 and CDR2: SNHLY and FYNNEI. DNA of the CDR3: TGTGCCAGCAGGGACATTCGGAATGGAGGCTACACCTTC. It translates to CASRDIRNGGYTF.

The chain couples TRBV7-3 to TRBJ2-5; 8 bases are a match to TRBD2. This CDR3 region has 15 residues. Trimming removed 1 base from V and 5 bases from J; junction bases left unmatched: 6. Per the germline V gene, CDR1 is SGHTA and CDR2 is FQGTGA. The CDR3 spells CASSLNGGAAETQYF. CDR3 coding DNA: TGTGCCAGCAGCTTAAACGGGGGGGCCGCGGAGACCCAGTACTTC.

This sequence joins TRBV5-5 and TRBJ2-7, with a possible D match to TRBD1 (6 bases). The CDR3 spans 14 residues. Germline CDR1 and CDR2: SGHKS and YYEKEE (reference sequence). V lost 0 bases to trimming and J lost 5 bases, with 12 bases between them. CDR3 sequence (DNA): TGTGCCAGCAGCTTGGTTCAGGGGAAGGACGAGCAGTACTTC. Protein product: CASSLVQGKDEQYF.

This clone was recorded once. The chain is built from TRBV3-1 (or the pseudogene TRBV3-2) and TRBJ2-7, with 8 bases lining up with TRBD2. The CDR3 covers 14 residues. Germline CDR1 and CDR2: LGHDT and YNNKEL (reference sequence). J lost 6 bases, V lost 1 base, and 5 bases had no gene match. The CDR3 loop reads CASSQARTSLEQYF. CDR3 DNA sequence: TGTGCCAGCAGCCAAGCTCGGACTAGCCTCGAGCAGTACTTC.

Only one count was recorded for this clone. CDR3 amino acids: CASSLSGRGVRQYGYTF. The CDR3 DNA follows: TGTGCCAGCAGCCTTTCCGGGCGGGGGGTCAGACAATATGGCTACACCTTC. The chain employs TRBV7-2 and TRBJ1-2; possibly TRBD1 for D (5 bases). The V and J ends lost 5 bases and 5 bases respectively, with 24 bases between them. The CDR3 runs 17 residues. Germline V gene lookup returns CDR1 SGHTA and CDR2 FQGNSA.

Only one count was recorded for this clone. The rearrangement links TRBV7-2 to TRBJ1-6; no definite D call. Germline V gives CDR1 SGHTA, CDR2 FQGNSA. The CDR3 runs to 14 residues. Trimming removed 1 base from V and 10 bases from J, with 11 bases in between. In nucleotides, the CDR3 is TGTGCCAGCAGCTTAGTTCAAAGTGGCTCACCCCTCCACTTT. Its protein product is CASSLVQSGSPLHF.

V and J are TRBV4-1 and TRBJ1-1; maybe TRBD1 (6 bases). V shed 0 bases and J shed 8 bases, with 10 bases lying between them. Looked up from germline, CDR1 is MGHRA and CDR2 is YSYEKL. The CDR3 contains 13 residues. The CDR3 DNA follows: TGCGCCAGCAGCCAAGATGCCGGACAGGAAGCTTTCTTT. As protein: CASSQDAGQEAFF.

The chain joins TRBV18 to TRBJ1-2; D is ambiguous. CDR1 KGHSH and CDR2 LQKENI come from the germline V gene. The CDR3 spans 12 residues. Trimming shortened V by 3 bases and J by 8 bases, and 10 bases separated the two germline ends. CDR3 residues: CASSPPGVGYTF. For the CDR3, the DNA is TGTGCCAGCTCACCCCCAGGTGTCGGCTACACCTTC.

J is TRBJ1-6 and V is TRBV30; the D is unclear. This CDR3 region has 15 residues. Deletions cut 2 bases from V and 7 bases from J, with 15 bases between. Germline lookup yields CDR1 GTSNPN and CDR2 SVGIG (reference sequence). CDR3 DNA sequence: TGTGCCTGGAGTAAGGAGAGGCCAGGCAATTCACCCCTCCACTTT. It yields the protein CAWSKERPGNSPLHF.

A few counts support this clone. The chain recombines TRBV5-4 with TRBJ1-2, with no clear D. The CDR3 sequence is 14 residues long. The germline V gene encodes CDR1 SGHNT and CDR2 YYREEE (reference sequence). Trimming took 4 bases from V and 5 from J, leaving 15 bases between them. CDR3 DNA sequence: TGTGCCAGCAGCCTGGGTGGGAAACCGTATGGCTACACCTTC. This encodes CASSLGGKPYGYTF.

The J gene is TRBJ1-1, the V gene TRBV5-6; possible D gene TRBD1, 5 bases. V lost 3 bases and J lost 1, with 10 bases in between. Germline V gene sequence: CDR1 SGHDT, CDR2 YYEEEE. The CDR3 is 14 amino acids. The CDR3 protein is CASSSRGWNTEAFF. CDR3 nucleotides: TGTGCCAGCAGCTCCCGGGGGTGGAACACTGAAGCTTTCTTT.

The chain uses TRBV7-2 and TRBJ2-5, with TRBD2 identical over 8 bases. This CDR3 region has 15 residues. Germline assignment: CDR1 SGHTA and CDR2 FQGNSA. The J segment lost 3 bases and the V segment lost 6 bases, leaving 9 bases of the junction unmatched. Here the CDR3 DNA reads TGTGCCAGCAGTCCCTCCTATAGCGGGGAAGAGACCCAGTACTTC. Protein sequence: CASSPSYSGEETQYF.

V usage is TRBV6-4 and J usage is TRBJ2-1; D perhaps matches TRBD1 (5 bases). Deletions cut 0 bases from V and 8 bases from J, with 5 bases between. The CDR3 has 12 residues. From germline, CDR1 is MRHNA and CDR2 SNTAGT. CDR3 DNA sequence: TGTGCCAGCAGTGACTCGGGGCATGAGCAGTTCTTC. Translating it yields CASSDSGHEQFF.

V is TRBV15 and J is TRBJ2-2; D uncertain. The ends were cut back, 0 bases at V and 6 bases at J, with 5 bases in the middle. Germline V gene sequence: CDR1 LNHNV, CDR2 YYDKDF (reference sequence). This CDR3 is built from 13 residues. CDR3 bases: TGTGCCACCAGCAGAGATCTTCCCGGGGAGCTGTTTTTT. It encodes CATSRDLPGELFF.

The rearrangement uses TRBV6-5 and TRBJ1-1, with 8 positions matching TRBD1. The junction had 10 bases not matched to a gene; V was cut back by 5 bases and J by 8 bases. CDR3 length: 14 amino acids. The germline V gene encodes CDR1 MNHEY and CDR2 SVGAGI. Written as DNA, the CDR3 is TGTGCCAGCAGTACTCGCGGGACAGGCGTAGAAGCTTTCTTT. This translates into CASSTRGTGVEAFF.

The chain uses TRBV7-2 and TRBJ1-5, with TRBD1 matching over 7 bases. This CDR3 has 16 amino acids. Losses at the gene ends were 5 bases for V and 7 bases for J; bases not matched to a gene: 14. Germline assignment: CDR1 SGHTA and CDR2 FQGNSA. The CDR3 coding sequence is TGTGCCAGCAGCGTAGGACAGGCGATAACCAACCAGCCCCAGCATTTT. Encoded protein: CASSVGQAITNQPQHF.